These T cell receptor beta chains were read from a single sample in a study of human T cells and chemical hapten exposure. Using its own MiXCR run on the RACE reads, TCRdb lists one record per CDR3 protein. The sample has about 360,000 distinct CDR3 sequences; around 6.9% are singletons. The material sequenced was whole blood, taken in connection with sensitization to the hapten diphenylcyclopropenone (DPC). The receptor set was obtained from a woman between 18 and 30 years old with alopecia areata. Some clones in this sample may be carry-over from other donors' samples. Both conserved end residues are part of each CDR3. Each record gives: CDR3 DNA, CDR3 protein, D gene, J gene, V gene, clone size. The D gene is left open where the match is weak. Clone size, where shown, is once, few, many, or a class for clones that have expanded.

DNA: TGTGCCAGTCAGGGGGGGACTGAAGCTTTCTTT
CDR3: CASQGGTEAFF
D: TRBD1
J: TRBJ1-1
V: TRBV27
size: -

DNA: TGTGCCAGCTCAGACCAGACGGGACTAGCGGGCACAGATACGCAGTATTTT
CDR3: CASSDQTGLAGTDTQYF
D: TRBD2
J: TRBJ2-3
V: TRBV18
size: -

DNA: TGTGCCAGCGGCTCGCCGCGCGGGGGGACTATCCGAGATACGCAGTATTTT
CDR3: CASGSPRGGTIRDTQYF
D: TRBD2
J: TRBJ2-3
V: TRBV12-3/TRBV12-4
size: many

DNA: TGTGCCAGCAGTGAAGCTTTTGGACAGGGGGGGAGTGCGCAGTATTTT
CDR3: CASSEAFGQGGSAQYF
D: TRBD1
J: TRBJ2-3
V: TRBV6-1
size: many

DNA: TGTGCCAGCAAGAACGGGGATCAGCCCCAGCATTTT
CDR3: CASKNGDQPQHF
D: -
J: TRBJ1-5
V: TRBV2
size: -

DNA: TGTGCCAGCAGTTACTCGATCAGGGCCGCTTTCTTT
CDR3: CASSYSIRAAFF
D: -
J: TRBJ1-1
V: TRBV6-5
size: few

DNA: TGTGCCAGCAGCTTAGCGAGCGTGTATAATTCACCCCTCCACTTT
CDR3: CASSLASVYNSPLHF
D: -
J: TRBJ1-6
V: TRBV7-2
size: -

DNA: TGTGCCAGCGCCCCCGGCGGGCGGGGGTACAATGAGCAGTTCTTC
CDR3: CASAPGGRGYNEQFF
D: TRBD2
J: TRBJ2-1
V: TRBV27
size: few

DNA: TGTGCCAGCAGCTTATATCGGGGGCAAGAGACCCAGTACTTC
CDR3: CASSLYRGQETQYF
D: -
J: TRBJ2-5
V: TRBV7-3
size: many

DNA: TGTGCCAGCAGTTTTCTGGGGGTCTATGAGCAGTTCTTC
CDR3: CASSFLGVYEQFF
D: -
J: TRBJ2-1
V: TRBV12-3/TRBV12-4
size: -

DNA: TGTGCCAGCAGCCCCCCGCGACAGACCCAGTACTTC
CDR3: CASSPPRQTQYF
D: -
J: TRBJ2-5
V: TRBV9
size: many

DNA: TGTGCCAGCAGTGTCAGACTAGCGGGGGGAATGGGTGAGCAGTTCTTC
CDR3: CASSVRLAGGMGEQFF
D: TRBD2
J: TRBJ2-1
V: TRBV6-5
size: many

DNA: TGTGCCAGCAGTGCTCAGGTATCTGGGGCCAACGTCCTGACTTTC
CDR3: CASSAQVSGANVLTF
D: -
J: TRBJ2-6
V: TRBV6-1
size: many

DNA: TGCGCCAGCAGCCAAAGGGCGACACCCCGCTCTGGAAACACCATATATTTT
CDR3: CASSQRATPRSGNTIYF
D: -
J: TRBJ1-3
V: TRBV4-3
size: many

DNA: TGCGCCAGCAGCCTCACCCCGCGGGGGGCAGGCACAGATACGCAGTATTTT
CDR3: CASSLTPRGAGTDTQYF
D: TRBD2
J: TRBJ2-3
V: TRBV4-1
size: many

DNA: TGCAGTGCGCGACAGGGAATTGAAGATACGCAGTATTTT
CDR3: CSARQGIEDTQYF
D: TRBD1
J: TRBJ2-3
V: TRBV20-1
size: few

DNA: TGTGCCAGCAGCTTAAGCATCGTAGAGGGGGCGCGGGAAGCTTTCTTT
CDR3: CASSLSIVEGAREAFF
D: TRBD1
J: TRBJ1-1
V: TRBV7-8
size: many